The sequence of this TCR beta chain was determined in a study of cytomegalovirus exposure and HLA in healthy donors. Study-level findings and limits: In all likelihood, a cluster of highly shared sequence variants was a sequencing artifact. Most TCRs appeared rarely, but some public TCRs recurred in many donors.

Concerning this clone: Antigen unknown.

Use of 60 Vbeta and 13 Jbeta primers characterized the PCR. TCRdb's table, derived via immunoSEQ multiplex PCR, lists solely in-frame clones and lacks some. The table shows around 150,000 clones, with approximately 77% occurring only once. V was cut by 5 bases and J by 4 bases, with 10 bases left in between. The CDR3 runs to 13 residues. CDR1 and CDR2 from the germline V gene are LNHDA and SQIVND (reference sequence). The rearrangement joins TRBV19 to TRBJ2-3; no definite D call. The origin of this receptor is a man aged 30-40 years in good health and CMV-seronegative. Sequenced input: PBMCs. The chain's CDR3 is CASSAPRADTQYF. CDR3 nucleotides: TGTGCCAGTAGTGCCCCAAGAGCAGATACGCAGTATTTT. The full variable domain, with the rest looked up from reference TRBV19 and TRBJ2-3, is DGGITQSPKYLFRKEGQNVTLSCEQNLNHDAMYWYRQDPGQGLRLIYYSQIVNDFQKGDIAEGYSVSREKKESFPLTVTSAQKNPTAFYLCASSAPRADTQYFGPGTRLTVL.